The source of this T cell receptor beta chain is a study of blood T cell repertoires in COVID-19. For the study at large: Some COVID-19 samples were acute and others convalescent; all came from the United States, Italy and Spain. Sources were T cells, B-cell-depleted T cells, or PBMCs; the material itself was cDNA or gDNA.

Per the original data handling: It was from reference gene primer amplification that nucleated cell counts were estimated. The data were produced by immunoSEQ multiplex PCR, yet TCRdb's version contains in-frame clones alone and is incomplete. D and trimming were read from the DNA, whereas the V and J calls and clone size are those reported in that table. The sample records fewer than 250,000 clones, approximately 82% being singletons. The length of the CDR3 is 21 residues. In germline, CDR1 is WSHSY, CDR2 SAAADI. With 7 bases clipped from V and 4 bases from J, the junction kept 26 bases outside the gene matches.

The chain joins TRBV10-2 to TRBJ2-1, with TRBD2 matching 9 bases. The source material was peripheral blood. The sequence derives from a man aged 50 or older with active or convalescent COVID-19. The CDR3 DNA is TGCGCCAGCAAAGCAGTGCTAGGACTAGCGTCGGTCGGGGTTCTTTACAATGAGCAGTTCTTC. This codes for CASKAVLGLASVGVLYNEQFF.